This T cell receptor beta chain originates from a study of T cell responses to AZD1222 COVID-19 vaccine. General study results and limits: Nearly half of spike-specific TCRs reportedly target unmutated variant regions. Spike-specific TCR breadth and depth rose after two AZD1222 doses. Vaccine-associated CD4 TCRs spanned spike, dominant at 160-218 and 743-854. It should be noted that donors were predominantly white British and more often female, and clonal diversity was possibly underestimated.

Looked up from germline, CDR1 is GTSNPN and CDR2 is SVGIG (reference sequence). V was cut by 8 bases and J by 1 base, with 11 bases left in between. The CDR3 is 12 residues long. Repertoires were generated with immunoSEQ multiplex PCR, while TCRdb's copy carries only in-frame clones and drops some. Of about 140,000 clones listed, about 91% are singletons. On this clone: What it binds is not known.

The sequence derives from an adult in good health. The chain links TRBV30 to TRBJ1-1; possible D gene TRBD1, 6 bases. The specimen was peripheral blood, collected on day 0 of AZD1222 vaccination. The DNA of the CDR3 is TGTGCCGGCAGGGGTTCGAACACTGAAGCTTTCTTT. Translating it yields CAGRGSNTEAFF.